Shown below are 25 T cell receptor beta chains from a single sample sequenced in a study of naive and memory T cell subsets. The SP2 primer and nested alpha and beta constant region primers amplified ligated cDNA in four rounds. TCRdb passed the 5' RACE reads through MiXCR, listing each CDR3 protein once. The sample gives some 60,000 distinct CDR3 sequences, 6.5% to 8.5% of which show up once; over 8% is in the top ten. The library had UMIs added by 3' ligation of an oligonucleotide to TCR cDNA. These receptors all come from a female donor in good health.

This clonotype has a handful of counts. This chain connects TRBV9 to TRBJ2-2; D ambiguous. Germline V CDR1 and CDR2: SGDLS, YYNGEE. V lost 0 bases to trimming and J lost 1 base, with 7 bases between them. The CDR3 loop spans 15 amino acids. CDR3 residues: CASSVAQKNTGELFF. The CDR3 region has the DNA TGTGCCAGCAGCGTAGCACAGAAGAACACCGGGGAGCTGTTTTTT.

This chain links TRBV28 with TRBJ1-5, with TRBD1 matching 9 bases. With 5 bases clipped from V and 0 bases from J, the junction kept 11 bases outside the gene matches. The CDR3 sequence is 18 residues long. Looked up from germline, CDR1 is MDHEN and CDR2 is SYDVKM. This chain's CDR3 is CASSTGTGYLNSNQPQHF. The CDR3 region has the DNA TGTGCCAGCAGTACCGGGACAGGGTACCTAAATAGCAATCAGCCCCAGCATTTT.

This rearrangement joins TRBV15 to TRBJ2-6; no clear D. Germline values: CDR1 LNHNV, CDR2 YYDKDF (reference sequence). This CDR3 region has 16 residues. Trimming removed 1 base from V and 2 bases from J, with 9 bases in between. This CDR3 reads CATSRGGETGANVLTF. In DNA form, the CDR3 reads TGTGCCACCAGCAGAGGTGGCGAAACTGGGGCCAACGTCCTGACTTTC.

This clonotype was detected a few times. V is TRBV12-3 or TRBV12-4 and J is TRBJ2-3, with TRBD1 matching over 10 bases. The CDR3 length is 15 residues. V lost 3 bases to trimming and J lost 6 bases; unmatched junction nucleotides: 6. The CDR3 here is CASSFETGGQDTQYF. CDR3 coding DNA: TGTGCCAGCAGTTTCGAGACAGGGGGCCAGGATACGCAGTATTTT.

A few counts support this clonotype. The CDR3 protein is CASSYSSGYEQYF. The CDR3 bases are TGTGCCAGCAGCTATTCGTCGGGGTACGAGCAGTACTTC. The gene calls are TRBV7-8 and TRBJ2-7; weak D call: TRBD2 (5 bases). The germline gives CDR1 SGHVS, CDR2 FQNEAQ. This CDR3 comprises 13 residues. Trimming stripped 4 bases from V and 4 bases from J, with 11 bases between.

This clonotype was seen many times. DNA of the CDR3: TGTGCCAGCAGCTCAAACACAGATACGCAGTATTTT. Protein: CASSSNTDTQYF. The rearrangement joins TRBV7-9 to TRBJ2-3; no clear D. Trimming stripped 4 bases from V and 2 bases from J, with 4 bases between. Germline loops: CDR1 SEHNR, CDR2 FQNEAQ (reference sequence). There are 12 residues in the CDR3. Full variable domain (outside the CDR3, taken from reference TRBV7-9 and TRBJ2-3): DTGVSQNPRHKITKRGQNVTFRCDPISEHNRLYWYRQTLGQGPEFLTYFQNEAQLEKSRLLSDRFSAERPKGSFSTLEIQRTEQGDSAMYLCASSSNTDTQYFGPGTRLTVL.

In this sample, this clonotype turned up many times. As DNA, the CDR3 is TGTGCCAGCAGCTACCCCCCCGGCTACACCTTC. It specifies CASSYPPGYTF. The chain carries TRBV6-6 and TRBJ1-2; D remains unclear. The germline gives CDR1 MNHNY, CDR2 SVGAGI (reference sequence). This CDR3 comprises 11 residues. The ends were cut back, 6 bases at V and 8 bases at J, with 10 bases in the middle.

This clonotype was seen many times. The V and J genes are TRBV20-1 and TRBJ2-1; D uncertain. The CDR3 loop spans 15 amino acids. The germline V and J ends were trimmed by 6 bases and 0 bases, with 15 bases remaining between them. Germline V lookup: CDR1 DFQATT, CDR2 SNEGSKA (reference sequence). CDR3 in DNA: TGCAGTGCACAATCTCGGCAGGTCTCCTACAATGAGCAGTTCTTC. As protein: CSAQSRQVSYNEQFF.

Concerning this clonotype itself: This could be a read error, since a much larger clone is one nucleotide away. This chain links TRBV3-1 with TRBJ2-7; TRBD2 matches 10 bases. Germline V gene data show CDR1 as LGHDT and CDR2 as YNNKEL (reference sequence). V was clipped by 2 bases and J by 2 bases; unmatched bases: 9. The CDR3 sequence is 17 residues long. DNA for the CDR3: TGTGCCAGCAGCCAAATGTGGCATAGCGGGGGGACCTACGAGCAGTACTTC. Protein sequence: CASSQMWHSGGTYEQYF.

This clonotype appeared a few times. The chain has TRBV19 and TRBJ2-7; D possibly corresponds to TRBD2 (6 bases). The V and J ends lost 7 bases and 5 bases respectively, with 18 bases between them. Germline values: CDR1 LNHDA, CDR2 SQIVND (reference sequence). The CDR3 has 14 amino acids. CDR3 sequence: CASTTGDPGDEQYF. The CDR3 DNA is TGTGCCAGTACCACGGGGGACCCGGGGGACGAGCAGTACTTC.

This clonotype appeared many times. The chain employs TRBV12-3 or TRBV12-4 and TRBJ1-1; D call uncertain. The V end lost 6 bases, the J end lost 10 bases, and 15 bases lay between the germline ends. This CDR3 spans 12 amino acids. The CDR3 region has the DNA TGTGCCAGCAGCCTTCGACGGTACCGAGCTTTCTTT. It encodes CASSLRRYRAFF.

In its sample, this clonotype was seen a few times. The chain links TRBV2 to TRBJ2-7, with 8 bases fitting TRBD1. The V and J ends lost 2 bases and 1 base, in that order; junction bases with no gene match: 1. This CDR3 spans 14 amino acids. Germline CDR1 reads SNHLY; CDR2 reads FYNNEI. This CDR3 is CASSERTGSYEQYF. The CDR3 region has the DNA TGTGCCAGCAGTGAAAGGACAGGGTCCTACGAGCAGTACTTC. The variable domain in full, with the rest retrieved from reference TRBV2 and TRBJ2-7, is EPEVTQTPSHQVTQMGQEVILRCVPISNHLYFYWYRQILGQKVEFLVSFYNNEISEKSEIFDDQFSVERPDGSNFTLKIRSTKLEDSAMYFCASSERTGSYEQYFGPGTRLTVT.

This clonotype was seen ten or more times. The chain carries TRBV7-9 and TRBJ1-1; D may be TRBD1 (6 bases). This CDR3 has 13 residues. Germline V CDR1 and CDR2: SEHNR, FQNEAQ (reference sequence). Deletions cut 5 bases from V and 5 bases from J, with 12 bases between. The CDR3 DNA follows: TGTGCCAGCAGCGCACAGGGTCAGACTGAAGCTTTCTTT. As protein: CASSAQGQTEAFF.

The chain recombines TRBV5-5 with TRBJ2-1; D might be TRBD2 (5 bases). The V gene's germline CDR1 is SGHKS and CDR2 YYEKEE (reference sequence). V gave up 3 bases and J gave up 15 bases, with 16 bases separating them. The CDR3 loop spans 12 amino acids. The CDR3 DNA reads as TGTGCCAGCAGCTCCCACGAAAGGGCGGGGTTCTTC. It encodes CASSSHERAGFF.

This chain uses TRBV6-1 with TRBJ2-7, with 8 bases matching TRBD1. The CDR3 contains 13 residues. Germline assignment: CDR1 MNHNS and CDR2 SASEGT. After removal of 4 bases from V and 5 bases from J, the junction contained 4 bases not matched to a gene. The CDR3 bases are TGTGCCAGCAGTGGGACAGGGTGGAACGAGCAGTACTTC. It translates to CASSGTGWNEQYF.

The chain has TRBV18 and TRBJ2-7; TRBD1 is a possible D gene (6 bases). CDR3 length: 14 residues. Trimming shortened V by 3 bases and J by 0 bases, and 9 bases separated the two germline ends. Germline V gives CDR1 KGHSH, CDR2 LQKENI. CDR3 bases: TGTGCCAGCTCACCGGGGGCAAGCTCCTACGAGCAGTACTTC. Its translation is CASSPGASSYEQYF.

In its sample, this clonotype was seen many times. The genes are TRBV29-1 and TRBJ1-4, with 9 bases lining up with TRBD1. Germline V CDR1 and CDR2: SQVTM, ANQGSEA. J was trimmed by 9 bases and V by 7 bases; bases with no gene match: 9. The CDR3 runs to 13 residues. CDR3 residues: CSAIQGAGKKLFF. DNA for the CDR3: TGCAGCGCCATACAGGGGGCTGGAAAAAAACTGTTTTTT.

Remarks on this clonotype: A read error may account for a junction end that differs from germline. V gene TRBV7-2 combines with J gene TRBJ1-5; D is perhaps TRBD1 (6 bases). Germline V gene sequence: CDR1 SGHTA, CDR2 FQGNSA. This CDR3 comprises 15 residues. This CDR3 is CGSSLGGVRRQPQHF. CDR3 bases: TGTGGCAGCAGCTTAGGGGGTGTAAGACGCCAGCCCCAGCATTTT. The full variable domain, completed using reference TRBV7-2 and TRBJ1-5, is GAGVSQSPSNKVTEKGKDVELRCDPISGHTALYWYRQSLGQGLEFLIYFQGNSAPDKSGLPSDRFSAERTGGSVSTLTIQRTQQEDSAVYLCGSSLGGVRRQPQHFGDGTRLSIL.

This clonotype was detected ten times or more. Here the CDR3 reads CASSRGPRAAINSPLHF. Here the CDR3 DNA reads TGTGCCAGCAGCCGAGGGCCGCGGGCCGCCATTAATTCACCCCTCCACTTT. The chain combines TRBV12-3 or TRBV12-4 with TRBJ1-6; D not resolved. Trimming stripped 6 bases from V and 6 bases from J, with 21 bases between. CDR3 length: 17 amino acids.

This clonotype appeared a few times. The chain couples TRBV4-2 to TRBJ2-3; D is ambiguous. Trimming took off 1 base at V and 6 bases at J, with 5 bases between the two ends. The CDR3 runs to 12 residues. Per germline, CDR1 LGHNA and CDR2 YNFKEQ. CDR3: CASSQVGDTQYF. CDR3 DNA sequence: TGTGCCAGCAGCCAAGTCGGGGATACGCAGTATTTT.

This clonotype showed up just a few times. The gene calls are TRBV11-2 and TRBJ2-3; D is tentatively TRBD1 or TRBD2 (5 bases each). Germline V gene sequence: CDR1 SGHAT, CDR2 FQNNGV. This CDR3 has 12 amino acids. Trimming cost V 4 bases and J 5 bases, with 7 bases left between them. The CDR3 loop is CASSSGGDTQYF. Written as DNA, the CDR3 is TGTGCCAGCAGCTCTGGGGGAGATACGCAGTATTTT.

Many counts were recorded for this clonotype. The V call is TRBV7-2, the J call TRBJ1-1, with 9 bases matching TRBD1. The CDR3 consists of 13 residues. Looked up from germline, CDR1 is SGHTA and CDR2 is FQGNSA. V lost 8 bases, J lost 4 bases, and 5 bases stayed unmatched. CDR3 loop: CASRDRVGTEAFF. The CDR3 DNA is TGTGCCAGCCGGGACAGGGTCGGCACTGAAGCTTTCTTT.

The table lists this clonotype with a count of one. The chain recombines TRBV18 with TRBJ1-1, with D possibly TRBD1 on 6 matching bases. Germline V gene data show CDR1 as KGHSH and CDR2 as LQKENI. V gave up 5 bases and J gave up 6 bases, with 16 bases separating them. This CDR3 contains 14 residues. The CDR3 here is CASSSRDGGAEAFF. The CDR3 DNA follows: TGTGCCAGCTCATCCAGGGACGGGGGCGCTGAAGCTTTCTTT.

This clonotype was counted at least ten times. V gene TRBV7-9 combines with J gene TRBJ1-5; tentative D call: TRBD1 (5 bases). The germline gives CDR1 SEHNR, CDR2 FQNEAQ (reference sequence). The CDR3 has 16 amino acids. Trimming removed 6 bases at V and 3 bases at J, with 18 bases between. CDR3 coding DNA: TGTGCCAGCAGTCCCCCTGGGGGAGCAAACAATCAGCCCCAGCATTTT. The encoded protein is CASSPPGGANNQPQHF. The variable domain in full, completed from reference TRBV7-9 and TRBJ1-5, reads DTGVSQNPRHKITKRGQNVTFRCDPISEHNRLYWYRQTLGQGPEFLTYFQNEAQLEKSRLLSDRFSAERPKGSFSTLEIQRTEQGDSAMYLCASSPPGGANNQPQHFGDGTRLSIL.

The V call is TRBV5-1, the J call TRBJ2-3; unclear D gene. V was pared by 3 bases and J by 2 bases, with 10 bases between. Germline CDR1 SGHRS, CDR2 YFSETQ. The CDR3 runs 14 residues. For the CDR3, the DNA is TGCGCCAGCAGCTGGGCAACCCCCACAGATACGCAGTATTTT. Translation: CASSWATPTDTQYF.